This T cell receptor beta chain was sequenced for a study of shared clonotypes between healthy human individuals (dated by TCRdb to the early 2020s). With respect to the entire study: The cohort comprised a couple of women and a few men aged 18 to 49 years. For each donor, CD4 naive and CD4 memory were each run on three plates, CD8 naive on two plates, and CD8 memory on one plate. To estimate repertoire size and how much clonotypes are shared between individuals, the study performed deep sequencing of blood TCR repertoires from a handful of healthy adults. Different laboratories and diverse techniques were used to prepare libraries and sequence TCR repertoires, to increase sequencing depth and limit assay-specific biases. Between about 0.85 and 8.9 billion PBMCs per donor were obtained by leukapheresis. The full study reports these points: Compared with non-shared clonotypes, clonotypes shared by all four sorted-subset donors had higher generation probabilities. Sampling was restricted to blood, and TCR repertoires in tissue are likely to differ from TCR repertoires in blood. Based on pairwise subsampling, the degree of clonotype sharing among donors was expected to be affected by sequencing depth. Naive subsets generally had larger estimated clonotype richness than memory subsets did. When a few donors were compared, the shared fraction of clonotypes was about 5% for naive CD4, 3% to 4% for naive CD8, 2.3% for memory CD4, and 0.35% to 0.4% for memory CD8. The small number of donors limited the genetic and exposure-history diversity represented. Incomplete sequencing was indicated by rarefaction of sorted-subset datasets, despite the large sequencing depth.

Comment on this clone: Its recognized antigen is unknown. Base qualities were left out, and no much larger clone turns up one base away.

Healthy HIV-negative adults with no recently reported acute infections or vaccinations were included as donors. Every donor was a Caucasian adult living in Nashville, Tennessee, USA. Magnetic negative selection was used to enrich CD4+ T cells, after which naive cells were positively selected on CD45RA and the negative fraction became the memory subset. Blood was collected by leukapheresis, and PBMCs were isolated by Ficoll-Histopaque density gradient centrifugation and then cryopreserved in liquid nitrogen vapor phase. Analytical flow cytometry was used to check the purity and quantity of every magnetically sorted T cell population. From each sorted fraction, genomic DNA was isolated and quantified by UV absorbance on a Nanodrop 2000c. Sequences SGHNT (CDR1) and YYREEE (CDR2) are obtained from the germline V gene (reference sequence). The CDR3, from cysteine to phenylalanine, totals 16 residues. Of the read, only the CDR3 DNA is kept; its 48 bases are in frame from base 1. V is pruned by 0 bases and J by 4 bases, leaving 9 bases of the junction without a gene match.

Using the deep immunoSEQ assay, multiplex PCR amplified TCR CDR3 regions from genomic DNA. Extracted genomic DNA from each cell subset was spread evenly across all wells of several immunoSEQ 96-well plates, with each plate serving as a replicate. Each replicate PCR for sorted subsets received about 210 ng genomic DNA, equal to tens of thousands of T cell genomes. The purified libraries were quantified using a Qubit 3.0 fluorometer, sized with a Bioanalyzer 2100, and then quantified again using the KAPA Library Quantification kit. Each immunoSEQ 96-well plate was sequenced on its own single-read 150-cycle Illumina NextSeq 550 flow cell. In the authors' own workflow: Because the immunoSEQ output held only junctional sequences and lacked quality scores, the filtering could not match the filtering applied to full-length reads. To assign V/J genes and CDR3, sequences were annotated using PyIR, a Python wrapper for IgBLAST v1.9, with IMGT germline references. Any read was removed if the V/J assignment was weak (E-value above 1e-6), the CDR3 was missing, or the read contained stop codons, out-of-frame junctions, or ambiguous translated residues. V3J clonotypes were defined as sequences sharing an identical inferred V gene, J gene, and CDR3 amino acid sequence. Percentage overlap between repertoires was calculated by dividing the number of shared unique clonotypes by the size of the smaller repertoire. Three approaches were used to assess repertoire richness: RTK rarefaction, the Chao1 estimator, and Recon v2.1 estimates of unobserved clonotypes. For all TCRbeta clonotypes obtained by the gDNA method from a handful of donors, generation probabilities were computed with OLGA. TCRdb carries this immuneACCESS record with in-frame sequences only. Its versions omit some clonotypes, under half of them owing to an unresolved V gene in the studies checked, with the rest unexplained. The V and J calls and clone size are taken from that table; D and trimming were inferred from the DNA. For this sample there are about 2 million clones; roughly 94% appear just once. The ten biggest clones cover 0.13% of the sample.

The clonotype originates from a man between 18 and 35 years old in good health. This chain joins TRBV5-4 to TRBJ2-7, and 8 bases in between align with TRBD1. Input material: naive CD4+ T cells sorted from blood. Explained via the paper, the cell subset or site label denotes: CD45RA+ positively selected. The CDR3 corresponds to CASSLAVKQGAYEQYF. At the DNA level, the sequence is TGTGCCAGCAGCTTGGCTGTGAAGCAGGGGGCTTACGAGCAGTACTTC. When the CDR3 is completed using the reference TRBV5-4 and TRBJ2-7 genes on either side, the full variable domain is ETGVTQSPTHLIKTRGQQVTLRCSSQSGHNTVSWYQQALGQGPQFIFQYYREEENGRGNFPPRFSGLQFPNYSSELNVNALELDDSALYLCASSLAVKQGAYEQYFGPGTRLTVT.